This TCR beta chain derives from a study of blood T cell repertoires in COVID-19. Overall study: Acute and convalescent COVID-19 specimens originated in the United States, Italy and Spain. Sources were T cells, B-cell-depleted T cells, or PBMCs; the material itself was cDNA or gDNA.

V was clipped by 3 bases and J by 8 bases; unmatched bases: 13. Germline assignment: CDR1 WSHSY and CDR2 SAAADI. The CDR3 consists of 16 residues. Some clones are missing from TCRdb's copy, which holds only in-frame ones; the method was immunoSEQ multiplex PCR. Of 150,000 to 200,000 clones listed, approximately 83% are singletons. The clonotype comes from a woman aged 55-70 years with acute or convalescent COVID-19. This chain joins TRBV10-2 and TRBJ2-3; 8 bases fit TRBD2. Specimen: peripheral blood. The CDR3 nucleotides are TGCGCCAGCAGTGATACTGGTAGCGGGGCTGAGGGTACGCAGTATTTT. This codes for CASSDTGSGAEGTQYF.